The 29 T cell receptor beta chains given below trace back to one sample, sequenced in a study of T cell changes during pregnancy in multiple sclerosis. The protocol was immunoSEQ multiplex PCR, while the TCRdb copy is restricted to in-frame clones and leaves out a portion. The sample records roughly 30,000 clones, roughly 84% being singletons. The source material was CD8+ T cells from peripheral blood mononuclear cells, sampled after pregnancy. The receptors here all came from a female donor with multiple sclerosis, enrolled in a pregnancy study.

This clone was seen a single time. The chain employs TRBV28 and TRBJ1-1, with D maybe TRBD1 (5 bases). The CDR3 runs 16 residues. V lost 7 bases to trimming and J lost 0 bases, with 18 bases between them. Germline values: CDR1 MDHEN, CDR2 SYDVKM. CDR3 sequence (DNA): TGTGCCAGCACTAGACCCGGGGAGGGGATGAACACTGAAGCTTTCTTT. It translates to CASTRPGEGMNTEAFF.

The chain combines TRBV6-1 with TRBJ2-5; 8 bases are a match to TRBD2. The CDR3 spans 14 residues. Germline-derived CDR1 and CDR2 are MNHNS and SASEGT. V shed 5 bases, J shed 2 bases, and the junction held 4 bases outside the gene matches. As DNA, the CDR3 is TGTGCCAGCAGTTTCGGGGGGGGACAAGAGACCCAGTACTTC. Protein product: CASSFGGGQETQYF.

Here the CDR3 reads CASSQDAADGYTF. Written as DNA, the CDR3 is TGTGCCAGCAGCCAAGATGCGGCTGATGGCTACACCTTC. The chain combines TRBV4-2 with TRBJ1-2; D is unresolved. The CDR3 is 13 amino acids. The ends were cut back, 0 bases at V and 6 bases at J, with 8 bases in the middle. Germline V gene sequence: CDR1 LGHNA, CDR2 YNFKEQ.

In its sample, this clone ranks as large. DNA of the CDR3: TGTGCCAGCAGTTGGGACAGGGGGCTTGGCTACACCTTC. Its protein is CASSWDRGLGYTF. The chain uses TRBV11-1 and TRBJ1-2; 12 bases are shared with TRBD1. Per germline, CDR1 SGHAT and CDR2 FQDESV (reference sequence). The CDR3 totals 13 residues. V was clipped by 6 bases and J by 7 bases; unmatched bases: 3. Variable domain in full (rest from reference TRBV11-1 and TRBJ1-2): EAEVAQSPRYKITEKSQAVAFWCDPISGHATLYWYRQILGQGPELLVQFQDESVVDDSQLPKDRFSAERLKGVDSTLKIQPAELGDSAMYLCASSWDRGLGYTFGSGTRLTVV.

The chain couples TRBV2 to TRBJ2-7; 10 bases are a match to TRBD2. V gave up 6 bases and J gave up 7 bases; unmatched junction bases: 15. The CDR3 covers 16 residues. Germline V gives CDR1 SNHLY, CDR2 FYNNEI. Here the CDR3 reads CASRVAGGLSSWEQYF. For the CDR3, the DNA is TGTGCCAGCAGGGTAGCGGGGGGCCTTAGCTCGTGGGAGCAGTACTTC.

The chain joins TRBV29-1 to TRBJ2-2; 7 positions match TRBD2. V lost 3 bases and J lost 6; bases outside the gene matches: 4. The CDR3 has 13 residues. Germline assignment: CDR1 SQVTM and CDR2 ANQGSEA. CDR3 protein: CSVDPSGAGELFF. The CDR3 nucleotides are TGCAGCGTTGACCCTAGCGGTGCCGGGGAGCTGTTTTTT.

This chain uses TRBV15 with TRBJ2-3, with D possibly being TRBD2 (7 bases). Germline lookup yields CDR1 LNHNV and CDR2 YYDKDF (reference sequence). This CDR3 spans 16 amino acids. With 0 bases removed from V and 0 bases from J, the gap between germline ends came to 10 bases. CDR3 nucleotides: TGTGCCACCAGCAGAGAGCGGGGGCCTAGCACAGATACGCAGTATTTT. This encodes CATSRERGPSTDTQYF. Based on the CDR3 plus reference TRBV15 and TRBJ2-3, the full variable domain is DAMVIQNPRYQVTQFGKPVTLSCSQTLNHNVMYWYQQKSSQAPKLLFHYYDKDFNNEADTPDNFQSRRPNTSFCFLDIRSPGLGDTAMYLCATSRERGPSTDTQYFGPGTRLTVL.

V gene TRBV19 combines with J gene TRBJ2-7, with D hard to call. Germline CDR1 and CDR2: LNHDA and SQIVND (reference sequence). Deletions cut 1 base from V and 2 bases from J, with 12 bases between. The CDR3 is made up of 15 amino acids. The CDR3 protein is CASSIVFGRTYEQYF. The DNA for the CDR3 is TGTGCCAGTAGTATAGTGTTTGGTAGAACCTACGAGCAGTACTTC.

This chain links TRBV7-9 with TRBJ2-7, with unresolved D. CDR3 length: 12 amino acids. V lost 3 bases to trimming and J lost 4 bases, with 7 bases between them. Germline V CDR1 and CDR2: SEHNR, FQNEAQ (reference sequence). The CDR3 sequence: CASSFEIYEQYF. The DNA for the CDR3 is TGTGCCAGCAGCTTTGAGATATACGAGCAGTACTTC.

The V gene is TRBV6-4, the J gene TRBJ1-1, with a possible D match to TRBD1 (5 bases). The CDR3 consists of 16 residues. V was clipped by 2 bases and J by 4 bases, with 17 bases between them. Germline values: CDR1 MRHNA, CDR2 SNTAGT. CDR3 protein: CASSDGARRSVTEAFF. Written as DNA, the CDR3 is TGTGCCAGCAGTGACGGGGCTCGCCGTTCGGTCACTGAAGCTTTCTTT.

This clone appeared a few times. The J gene is TRBJ1-1, the V gene TRBV4-1; D uncertain. CDR3 size: 13 residues. V gave up 5 bases and J gave up 4 bases, with 11 bases separating them. Germline V CDR1 and CDR2: MGHRA, YSYEKL. CDR3 sequence reads: CASSIRRFTEAFF. The CDR3 DNA reads TGCGCCAGCAGCATACGGAGGTTCACTGAAGCTTTCTTT.

The V and J genes are TRBV18 and TRBJ2-7, with TRBD1 matching 12 bases. J gave up 4 bases and V 4 bases, and 11 bases lay outside the gene matches. Germline V lookup: CDR1 KGHSH, CDR2 LQKENI. The CDR3 spans 17 residues. The CDR3 region has the DNA TGTGCCAGCTCACAGACTAACCCGGGACAGGGGGCTTACGAGCAGTACTTC. Translated: CASSQTNPGQGAYEQYF.

This chain connects TRBV6-5 to TRBJ2-7; D is unclear. The CDR3 runs 16 residues. V was trimmed by 0 bases and J by 2 bases, leaving 14 bases between them. Germline CDR1 MNHEY, CDR2 SVGAGI. CDR3 in amino acids: CASSYSKDSPTYEQYF. Here the CDR3 DNA reads TGTGCCAGCAGTTACTCGAAAGACTCCCCCACCTACGAGCAGTACTTC.

CDR3 in amino acids: CASSTGQAYGYTF. CDR3 nucleotides: TGTGCCAGCAGTACAGGACAGGCCTATGGCTACACCTTC. The rearrangement links TRBV27 to TRBJ1-2; 7 bases align to TRBD1. From germline, CDR1 is MNHEY and CDR2 SMNVEV (reference sequence). V shed 5 bases and J 4 bases; nucleotides not matched to a gene: 4. The CDR3 totals 13 residues.

Notes on this clone: Germline is not matched at one junction end, which may reflect a read error. The rearrangement uses TRBV4-1 and TRBJ2-3, with D unclear. The length of the CDR3 is 12 residues. Per germline, CDR1 MGHRA and CDR2 YSYEKL. CDR3 loop: CASNQGRDTQYF. Here the CDR3 DNA reads TGCGCCAGCAACCAAGGTCGAGATACGCAGTATTTT.

The chain carries TRBV19 and TRBJ1-4; 7 positions match TRBD1. CDR3 length: 16 amino acids. Germline V gene lookup returns CDR1 LNHDA and CDR2 SQIVND (reference sequence). V dropped 4 bases and J dropped 8; count of bases not matched to a gene: 13. In nucleotides, the CDR3 is TGTGCCAGTAGTACTCGACCCGAGGGGGCGCCCGAAAAACTGTTTTTT. Translating it yields CASSTRPEGAPEKLFF.

This clone appeared a single time. The gene calls are TRBV4-1 and TRBJ2-7, with D unclear. V lost 1 base and J 0 bases, leaving 13 bases between the germline ends. Germline values: CDR1 MGHRA, CDR2 YSYEKL. The CDR3 is 16 residues long. The CDR3 sequence is CASSQGIGGYSYEQYF. The DNA of the CDR3 is TGCGCCAGCAGCCAAGGAATAGGCGGATACTCCTACGAGCAGTACTTC.

The chain has TRBV5-1 and TRBJ2-7, with D maybe TRBD2 (6 bases). Germline V gives CDR1 SGHRS, CDR2 YFSETQ. Trimming took 4 bases from V and 4 from J, leaving 15 bases between them. The CDR3 contains 14 residues. CDR3 in amino acids: CASSVGTRGYEQYF. The CDR3 bases are TGCGCCAGCAGCGTTGGGACTCGGGGATACGAGCAGTACTTC.

The V gene is TRBV5-3, the J gene TRBJ1-1, with 8 bases fitting TRBD1. TRBV5-3 is annotated as an ORF whose role is uncertain. The CDR3 extends over 16 amino acids. J was trimmed by 1 base and V by 3 bases; bases with no gene match: 8. For the CDR3, the DNA is TGTGCCAGAAGCTCCGGGACAGGCGATAGGAACACTGAAGCTTTCTTT. This translates into CARSSGTGDRNTEAFF.

The chain employs TRBV30 and TRBJ1-3; TRBD1 is a possible D gene (5 bases). Trimming removed 4 bases at V and 0 bases at J, with 19 bases between. This CDR3 spans 17 amino acids. Germline V gene sequence: CDR1 GTSNPN, CDR2 SVGIG (reference sequence). Here the CDR3 reads CAWTARGLRSSGNTIYF. The CDR3 DNA sequence: TGTGCCTGGACCGCGAGGGGACTACGGAGCTCTGGAAACACCATATATTTT.

The chain has TRBV7-2 and TRBJ2-7; 8 bases fit TRBD2. V trimming: 5 bases; J trimming: 3 bases; junction bases outside the gene matches: 6. The germline V gene has CDR1 SGHTA and CDR2 FQGNSA. This CDR3 comprises 14 residues. CDR3 residues: CASSPTRGGYEQYF. CDR3 in DNA: TGTGCCAGCAGCCCGACTCGGGGGGGCTACGAGCAGTACTTC. The complete variable domain, with remaining parts taken from reference TRBV7-2 and TRBJ2-7, reads GAGVSQSPSNKVTEKGKDVELRCDPISGHTALYWYRQSLGQGLEFLIYFQGNSAPDKSGLPSDRFSAERTGGSVSTLTIQRTQQEDSAVYLCASSPTRGGYEQYFGPGTRLTVT.

The chain employs TRBV5-6 and TRBJ2-1, with 7 bases fitting TRBD2. This CDR3 contains 16 residues. Per the germline V gene, CDR1 is SGHDT and CDR2 is YYEEEE. Germline trimming cut 3 bases from V and 0 bases from J; bases unmatched to any gene: 6. DNA for the CDR3: TGTGCCAGCAGCTCCTGGGGGGGTCGCTCCTACAATGAGCAGTTCTTC. Translating gives CASSSWGGRSYNEQFF.

The chain joins TRBV2 to TRBJ2-3; TRBD2 matches 8 bases. This CDR3 contains 16 residues. Germline trimming cut 3 bases from V and 5 bases from J; bases unmatched to any gene: 10. The germline gives CDR1 SNHLY, CDR2 FYNNEI. The CDR3 loop reads CASSDGPGGPIDTQYF. For the CDR3, the DNA is TGTGCCAGCAGTGACGGACCGGGGGGGCCGATAGATACGCAGTATTTT.

This clone was detected a few times. This sequence joins TRBV6-1 and TRBJ1-1, with no clear D. V was trimmed by 2 bases and J by 4 bases, leaving 11 bases between them. Per germline, CDR1 MNHNS and CDR2 SASEGT. The CDR3 spans 14 residues. The CDR3 spells CASSERPEGTEAFF. The CDR3 nucleotides read TGTGCCAGCAGTGAACGCCCAGAGGGCACTGAAGCTTTCTTT.

This clone came up once. The chain is built from TRBV27 and TRBJ1-5; 11 bases fit TRBD1. From germline, CDR1 is MNHEY and CDR2 SMNVEV (reference sequence). The CDR3 consists of 18 residues. V trimming: 10 bases; J trimming: 0 bases; junction bases outside the gene matches: 14. The CDR3 DNA is TGTGCCACCGCCCCGGTCGGGACAGGGGGATATAGCAATCAGCCCCAGCATTTT. Residues: CATAPVGTGGYSNQPQHF.

V gene TRBV4-1 combines with J gene TRBJ1-1; no clear D. Per the germline V gene, CDR1 is MGHRA and CDR2 is YSYEKL. V dropped 0 bases and J dropped 4 bases, with 6 bases sitting between them. This CDR3 spans 13 amino acids. The CDR3 DNA is TGCGCCAGCAGCCAAGAGCGGAGCACTGAAGCTTTCTTT. It encodes CASSQERSTEAFF.

The genes are TRBV7-8 and TRBJ2-4; tentatively, D is TRBD2 (6 bases). The CDR3 runs 15 residues. Germline V gene data show CDR1 as SGHVS and CDR2 as FQNEAQ. V lost 5 bases and J 0 bases, leaving 11 bases between the germline ends. This CDR3 reads CASSRAGIAKNIQYF. The CDR3 nucleotides are TGTGCCAGCAGCCGAGCGGGTATAGCCAAAAACATTCAGTACTTC.

This clone was seen once. V is TRBV28 and J is TRBJ1-3; D is uncertain. Trimming removed 3 bases from V and 0 bases from J, with 18 bases in between. This CDR3 region has 18 residues. Germline CDR1 and CDR2: MDHEN and SYDVKM. CDR3 residues: CASSLREYYAHSGNTIYF. DNA for the CDR3: TGTGCCAGCAGTTTGAGGGAATACTACGCTCACTCTGGAAACACCATATATTTT. The full variable domain, completed using reference TRBV28 and TRBJ1-3, is DVKVTQSSRYLVKRTGEKVFLECVQDMDHENMFWYRQDPGLGLRLIYFSYDVKMKEKGDIPEGYSVSREKKERFSLILESASTNQTSMYLCASSLREYYAHSGNTIYFGEGSWLTVV.

The V gene is TRBV6-1, the J gene TRBJ2-3; 9 bases align to TRBD2. The CDR3 extends over 16 amino acids. CDR1 is MNHNS, CDR2 SASEGT, per germline. V was pared by 2 bases and J by 4 bases, with 7 bases of the junction left unmatched. The CDR3 bases are TGTGCCAGCAGTGAATCGGCGGGGGGGCCTTCAGATACGCAGTATTTT. This encodes CASSESAGGPSDTQYF.